This T cell receptor (beta chain) was observed in a study of blood T cell repertoires in COVID-19. At the level of the study: PBMCs, B-cell-depleted T cells, or T cells were the source of the cDNA or gDNA that made up the material.

TCRdb's copy holds only in-frame clones and misses some; the assay was immunoSEQ multiplex PCR. Of under 450,000 clones in the sample, 88% are singletons; the top ten hold 10% to 15%. This clone occurred once. The sequence was collected from a woman aged 50 to 65 with COVID-19, enrolled during active disease. Input material: peripheral blood.

The CDR3 protein is CASRRAIGPTDTQYF. In nucleotides, the CDR3 is TGTGCCAGCAGGCGGGCAATTGGTCCCACAGATACGCAGTATTTT. V is TRBV2 and J is TRBJ2-3, with TRBD2 as a possible D gene (5 bases). This CDR3 has 15 residues. CDR1 and CDR2 from the germline V gene are SNHLY and FYNNEI. Trimming shortened V by 6 bases and J by 2 bases, and 15 bases separated the two germline ends.